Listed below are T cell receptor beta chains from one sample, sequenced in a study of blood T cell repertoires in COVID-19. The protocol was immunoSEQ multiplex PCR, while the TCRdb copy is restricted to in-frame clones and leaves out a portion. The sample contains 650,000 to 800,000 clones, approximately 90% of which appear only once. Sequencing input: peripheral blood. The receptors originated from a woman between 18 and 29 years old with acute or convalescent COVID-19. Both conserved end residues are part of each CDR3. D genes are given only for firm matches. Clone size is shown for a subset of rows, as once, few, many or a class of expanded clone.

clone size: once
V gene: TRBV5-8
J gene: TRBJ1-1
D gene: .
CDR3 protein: CASSPGERLMNTEAFF
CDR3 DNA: TGTGCCAGCAGCCCAGGGGAACGCCTCATGAACACTGAAGCTTTCTTT

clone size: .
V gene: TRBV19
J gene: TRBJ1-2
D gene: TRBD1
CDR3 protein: CASSITQGLPYGYTF
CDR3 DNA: TGTGCCAGTAGTATTACACAGGGGCTGCCCTATGGCTACACCTTC

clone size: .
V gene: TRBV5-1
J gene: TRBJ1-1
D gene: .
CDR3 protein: CASRVAAEAFF
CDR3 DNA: TGCGCCAGCAGAGTGGCAGCTGAAGCTTTCTTT

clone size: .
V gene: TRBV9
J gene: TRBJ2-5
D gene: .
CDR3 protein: CASSRSRDQETQYF
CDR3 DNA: TGTGCCAGCAGCCGATCGAGGGACCAAGAGACCCAGTACTTC

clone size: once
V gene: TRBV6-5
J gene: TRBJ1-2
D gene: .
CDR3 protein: CASSYSAGGDYGYTF
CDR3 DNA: TGTGCCAGCAGTTACTCGGCGGGGGGGGACTATGGCTACACCTTC

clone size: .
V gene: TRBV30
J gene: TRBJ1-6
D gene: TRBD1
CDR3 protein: CAWSTQGEANNSPLHF
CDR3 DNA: TGTGCCTGGAGTACGCAGGGGGAGGCCAATAATTCACCCCTCCACTTT

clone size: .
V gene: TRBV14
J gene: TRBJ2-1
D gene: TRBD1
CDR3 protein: CASSYGQGRYNEQFF
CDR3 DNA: TGTGCCAGCAGCTACGGACAGGGGAGGTACAATGAGCAGTTCTTC

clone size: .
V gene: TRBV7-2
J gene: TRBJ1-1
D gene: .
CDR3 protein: CASSIDGHSNTEAFF
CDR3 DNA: TGTGCCAGCAGCATAGACGGACACTCGAACACTGAAGCTTTCTTT

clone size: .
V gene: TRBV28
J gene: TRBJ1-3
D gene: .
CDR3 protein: CASSLAQGNLNTIYF
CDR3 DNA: TGTGCCAGCAGTCTCGCACAGGGAAATTTAAACACCATATATTTT

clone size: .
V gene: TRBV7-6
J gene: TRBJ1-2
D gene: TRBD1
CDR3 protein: CASSPDRGRDGYTF
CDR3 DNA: TGTGCCAGCAGCCCGGACAGGGGACGGGATGGCTACACCTTC

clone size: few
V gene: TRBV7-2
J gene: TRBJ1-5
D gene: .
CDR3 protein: CASSLARGSGGNQPQHF
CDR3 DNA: TGTGCCAGCAGCTTAGCTCGAGGTAGCGGGGGTAATCAGCCCCAGCATTTT

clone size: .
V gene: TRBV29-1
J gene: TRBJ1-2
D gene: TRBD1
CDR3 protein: CSVALQGNYGYTF
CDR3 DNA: TGCAGCGTCGCACTACAGGGGAACTATGGCTACACCTTC

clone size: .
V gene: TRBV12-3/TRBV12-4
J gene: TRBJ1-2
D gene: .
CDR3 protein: CASRQGRGYTF
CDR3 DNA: TGTGCCAGCAGGCAGGGGAGAGGCTACACCTTC

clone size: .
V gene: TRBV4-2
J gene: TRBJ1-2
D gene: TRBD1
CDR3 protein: CASSQGQGGFYGYTF
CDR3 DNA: TGTGCCAGCAGCCAAGGACAGGGGGGGTTCTATGGCTACACCTTC

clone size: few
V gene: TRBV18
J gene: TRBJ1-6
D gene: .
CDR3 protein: CASSTPQGGRKYNSPLHF
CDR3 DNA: TGTGCCAGCTCGACCCCACAAGGGGGACGTAAGTATAATTCACCCCTCCACTTT

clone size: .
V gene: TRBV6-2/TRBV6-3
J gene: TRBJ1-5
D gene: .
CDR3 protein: CASSYGTWGNQPQHF
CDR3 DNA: TGTGCCAGCAGTTACGGGACTTGGGGCAATCAGCCCCAGCATTTT

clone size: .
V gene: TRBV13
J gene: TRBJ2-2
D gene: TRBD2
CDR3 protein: CASSVGGANGELFF
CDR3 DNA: TGTGCCAGCAGTGTCGGGGGGGCAAACGGGGAGCTGTTTTTT

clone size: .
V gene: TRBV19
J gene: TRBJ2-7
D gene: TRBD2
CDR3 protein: CATSWRLAGGNTYEQYF
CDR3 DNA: TGTGCCACCTCTTGGAGGCTAGCGGGGGGAAACACCTACGAGCAGTACTTC

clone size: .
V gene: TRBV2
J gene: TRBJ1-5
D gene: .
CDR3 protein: CASSERGHGYSNQPQHF
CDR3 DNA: TGTGCCAGCAGTGAAAGAGGGCACGGATATAGCAATCAGCCCCAGCATTTT

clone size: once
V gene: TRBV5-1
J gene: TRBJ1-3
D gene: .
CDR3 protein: CASSTSSGAGNTIYF
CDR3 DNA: TGCGCCAGCAGCACATCTTCAGGGGCTGGAAACACCATATATTTT

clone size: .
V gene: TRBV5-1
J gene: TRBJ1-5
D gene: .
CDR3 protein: CASSLDGSLNQPQHF
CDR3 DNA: TGCGCCAGCAGCTTGGACGGGTCCCTAAATCAGCCCCAGCATTTT

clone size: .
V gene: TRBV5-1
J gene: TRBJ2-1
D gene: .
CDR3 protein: CASSTAQGPYNEQFF
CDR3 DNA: TGCGCCAGCAGCACGGCTCAGGGCCCCTACAATGAGCAGTTCTTC

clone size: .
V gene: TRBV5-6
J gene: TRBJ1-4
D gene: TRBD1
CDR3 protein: CASSGQGTDGEKLFF
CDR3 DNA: TGTGCCAGCAGCGGACAGGGGACTGATGGAGAAAAACTGTTTTTT

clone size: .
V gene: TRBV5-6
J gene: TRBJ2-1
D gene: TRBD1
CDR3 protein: CASSSYHGTEYISYNEQFF
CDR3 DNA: TGTGCCAGCAGTTCATACCACGGGACAGAGTACATCTCCTACAATGAGCAGTTCTTC

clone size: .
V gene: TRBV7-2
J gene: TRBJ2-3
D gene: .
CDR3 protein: CASSFRAGWSDTQYF
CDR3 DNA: TGTGCCAGCAGCTTTCGTGCGGGGTGGTCAGATACGCAGTATTTT

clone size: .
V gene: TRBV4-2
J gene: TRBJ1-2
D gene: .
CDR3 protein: CASSHEAQVYGYTF
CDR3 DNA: TGTGCCAGCAGCCACGAAGCCCAGGTTTATGGCTACACCTTC

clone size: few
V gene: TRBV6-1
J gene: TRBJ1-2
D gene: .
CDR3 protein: CASSEYPGLGYGYTF
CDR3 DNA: TGTGCCAGCAGTGAATACCCAGGTTTGGGCTATGGCTACACCTTC

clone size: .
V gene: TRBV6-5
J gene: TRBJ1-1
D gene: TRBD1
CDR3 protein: CASSADRGSTEAFF
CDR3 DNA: TGTGCCAGCAGCGCGGACAGGGGAAGCACTGAAGCTTTCTTT

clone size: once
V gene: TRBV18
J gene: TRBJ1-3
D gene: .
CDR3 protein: CASSPEEGNTIYF
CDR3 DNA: TGTGCCAGCTCACCGGAGGAAGGAAACACCATATATTTT

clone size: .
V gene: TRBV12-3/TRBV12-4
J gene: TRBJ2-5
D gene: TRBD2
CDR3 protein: CASRLAGQETQYF
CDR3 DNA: TGTGCCAGCAGACTAGCGGGCCAAGAGACCCAGTACTTC

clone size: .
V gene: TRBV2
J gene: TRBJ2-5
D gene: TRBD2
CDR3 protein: CASKVLAGQETQYF
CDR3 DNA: TGTGCCAGCAAGGTCCTAGCGGGGCAAGAGACCCAGTACTTC

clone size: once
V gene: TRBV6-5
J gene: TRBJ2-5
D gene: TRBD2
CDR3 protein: CASSYAGGGAETQYF
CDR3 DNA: TGTGCCAGCAGTTACGCTGGCGGGGGGGCTGAGACCCAGTACTTC

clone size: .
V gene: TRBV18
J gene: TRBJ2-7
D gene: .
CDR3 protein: CASSPSGLSYEQYF
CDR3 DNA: TGTGCCAGCTCACCATCGGGACTTTCCTACGAGCAGTACTTC

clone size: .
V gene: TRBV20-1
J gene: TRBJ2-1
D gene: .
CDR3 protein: CSVTGLGQFF
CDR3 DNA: TGCAGTGTAACAGGGTTAGGGCAGTTCTTC

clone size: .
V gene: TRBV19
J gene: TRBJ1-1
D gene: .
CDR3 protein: CASRKEPLTEAFF
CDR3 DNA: TGTGCCAGTAGGAAGGAGCCACTCACTGAAGCTTTCTTT

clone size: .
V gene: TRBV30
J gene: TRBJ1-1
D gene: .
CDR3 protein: CAWSVSVNTEAFF
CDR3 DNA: TGTGCCTGGAGTGTCAGCGTGAACACTGAAGCTTTCTTT

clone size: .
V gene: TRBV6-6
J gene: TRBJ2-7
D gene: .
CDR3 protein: CASSYGPLSAGKEQYF
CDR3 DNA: TGTGCCAGCAGTTACGGCCCCCTAAGTGCCGGGAAGGAGCAGTACTTC

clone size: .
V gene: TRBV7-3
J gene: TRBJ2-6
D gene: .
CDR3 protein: CASSSRGPGANVLTF
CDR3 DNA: TGTGCCAGCAGCTCCAGGGGACCTGGGGCCAACGTCCTGACTTTC

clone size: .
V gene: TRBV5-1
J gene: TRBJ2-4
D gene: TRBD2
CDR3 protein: CASSLSPGGDIQYF
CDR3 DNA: TGCGCCAGCAGCTTGTCCCCGGGGGGAGACATTCAGTACTTC

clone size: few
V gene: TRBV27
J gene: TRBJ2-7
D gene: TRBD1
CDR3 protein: CASSLSGTGVYEQYF
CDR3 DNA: TGTGCCAGCAGTTTATCCGGGACAGGGGTATACGAGCAGTACTTC

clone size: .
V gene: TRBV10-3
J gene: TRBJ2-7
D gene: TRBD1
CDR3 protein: CASQDRGYPYEQYF
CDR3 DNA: TGTGCCAGCCAGGACAGGGGCTACCCCTACGAGCAGTACTTC

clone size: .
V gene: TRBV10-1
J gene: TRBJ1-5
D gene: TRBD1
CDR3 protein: CASKTRDSTYSNQPQHF
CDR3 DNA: TGCGCCAGCAAGACTCGGGACAGCACGTATAGCAATCAGCCCCAGCATTTT

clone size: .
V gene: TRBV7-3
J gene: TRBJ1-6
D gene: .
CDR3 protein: CASSLRSAGNSPLHF
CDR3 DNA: TGTGCCAGCAGCTTAAGAAGTGCGGGAAATTCACCCCTCCACTTT

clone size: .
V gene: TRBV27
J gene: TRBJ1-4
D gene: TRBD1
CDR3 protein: CASSPITYGQGSEKLFF
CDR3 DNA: TGTGCCAGCAGCCCCATTACCTATGGACAGGGGAGCGAAAAACTGTTTTTT